Listed below are T cell receptor beta chains from one sample, sequenced in a study of shared clonotypes between healthy human individuals. Sequencing was performed with immunoSEQ multiplex PCR; in TCRdb, only in-frame clones are kept and a portion is missing. Among approximately 2.4 million clones listed, approximately 96% were seen once. The material sequenced was naive CD4+ T cells sorted from blood. These receptors were obtained from a man aged 18 to 29 in good health. CDR3s include the opening cysteine and the closing phenylalanine or tryptophan. A D gene is named only where the DNA matches it firmly. Clone size is not always given. Where it is, it says once, few, many or a class for expanded clones.

v_call,d_call,j_call,clone_size,cdr3_nt,cdr3_aa
TRBV30,.,TRBJ2-6,.,TGTGCCTGGAGTTCCCGAGCTGGGGCCAACGTCCTGACTTTC,CAWSSRAGANVLTF
TRBV19,.,TRBJ2-7,once,TGTGCCAGTAGTAGCGTGAGGGGTTACGAGCAGTACTTC,CASSSVRGYEQYF
TRBV10-3,TRBD1,TRBJ2-7,.,TGTGCCATCAGTGAGGGCGGGACAGGGTACGAGCAGTACTTC,CAISEGGTGYEQYF
TRBV5-4,.,TRBJ1-6,.,TGTGCCAGCAGTTCGGAGGGGTCCTATAATTCACCCCTCCACTTT,CASSSEGSYNSPLHF
TRBV6-5,.,TRBJ2-7,.,TGTGCCAGCAGTTACTCGGGGGACGGATCCTACGAGCAGTACTTC,CASSYSGDGSYEQYF
TRBV11-2,TRBD1,TRBJ2-7,.,TGTGCCAGCAGCCCGGGGACAGGGGCTATGGAGCAGTACTTC,CASSPGTGAMEQYF
TRBV6-6,.,TRBJ2-2,.,TGTGCCAGCAGTTCCCCCCAAGTTGGGGAGCTGTTTTTT,CASSSPQVGELFF
TRBV2,TRBD2,TRBJ2-6,.,TGTGCCAGCAGTGAATCCCGGGGAGGGGCTGGGGCCAACGTCCTGACTTTC,CASSESRGGAGANVLTF
TRBV5-1,.,TRBJ1-1,once,TGCGCCAGCAGCCCCCACGGCGGGCCGAGAAGCAAGAACACTGAAGCTTTCTTT,CASSPHGGPRSKNTEAFF
TRBV7-2,TRBD2,TRBJ2-4,.,TGTGCCAGCAGCTCCCCGACTAGCGGGTTGAACATTCAGTACTTC,CASSSPTSGLNIQYF
TRBV5-1,.,TRBJ2-7,.,TGCGCCAGCAGCTTGAGCACGGGACCTTACGAGCAGTACTTC,CASSLSTGPYEQYF
TRBV2,.,TRBJ2-5,once,TGTGCCAGCAGTGAAAGGCAGGTTGCAGAGACCCAGTACTTC,CASSERQVAETQYF
TRBV6-1,TRBD1,TRBJ1-4,.,TGTGCCAGCAGTGCACGGGGACAGGGTGAAAAACTGTTTTTT,CASSARGQGEKLFF
TRBV7-2,.,TRBJ2-5,once,TGTGCCAGCAGCTTAAGGGGACGGGTGGAGACCCAGTACTTC,CASSLRGRVETQYF
TRBV5-1,TRBD2,TRBJ2-7,once,TGCGCCAGCAGCCCGGCGACTAGCAGCATCAACGAGCAGTACTTC,CASSPATSSINEQYF
TRBV5-1,TRBD1,TRBJ1-4,.,TGCGCCAGCAGTCGGACAGGGTCTACTAATGAAAAACTGTTTTTT,CASSRTGSTNEKLFF
TRBV5-4,TRBD1,TRBJ2-7,few,TGTGCCAGCAGCAGTCGGGACAGGGTTTACGAGCAGTACTTC,CASSSRDRVYEQYF
TRBV11-2,.,TRBJ2-5,once,TGTGCCAGCAGTTACAGGGTGGGAGAGACCCAGTACTTC,CASSYRVGETQYF
TRBV5-1,TRBD1,TRBJ1-6,few,TGCGCCAGCAGCCCTGGGACAGGGGGCAATTCACCCCTCCACTTT,CASSPGTGGNSPLHF
TRBV5-1,.,TRBJ2-5,.,TGCGCCAGCAGCTTGAGCGCCGTCCAAGAGACCCAGTACTTC,CASSLSAVQETQYF
TRBV30,.,TRBJ1-1,.,TGTGCCTGGAGTGTTTGGGAGAACACTGAAGCTTTCTTT,CAWSVWENTEAFF
TRBV7-9,TRBD1,TRBJ1-4,.,TGTGCCAGCAGCTCACAGGGGGCAAGTGAAAAACTGTTTTTT,CASSSQGASEKLFF
TRBV5-4,.,TRBJ2-6,.,TGTGCCAGCAGCTTGGGACAGGTTCAACGGGCCAACGTCCTGACTTTC,CASSLGQVQRANVLTF
TRBV4-1,TRBD1,TRBJ2-4,.,TGCGCCAGCAGTCGGGACAGGGAGAACATTCAGTACTTC,CASSRDRENIQYF
TRBV2,TRBD2,TRBJ2-7,.,TGTGCCAGCACCGGGACTAGTACCAACGAGCAGTACTTC,CASTGTSTNEQYF
TRBV4-1,.,TRBJ2-2,.,TGCGCCAGCAGCCAAGACCCAGCGTCGAACACCGGGGAGCTGTTTTTT,CASSQDPASNTGELFF
TRBV28,TRBD1,TRBJ1-2,.,TGTGCCAGCAGTTTGCGGCAGGGGGCCTATGGCTACACCTTC,CASSLRQGAYGYTF
TRBV28,TRBD1,TRBJ1-5,.,TGTGCCAGCAACGGAGGGGGGGGACAGGGAAATCAGCCCCAGCATTTT,CASNGGGGQGNQPQHF
TRBV9,TRBD1,TRBJ2-5,.,TGTGCCAGCAGCGTGTCCGGGACAGGGGGCGTAGAGACCCAGTACTTC,CASSVSGTGGVETQYF
TRBV5-1,TRBD2,TRBJ2-2,.,TGCGCCAGCAGCTTGGGCGGGAGTGGCACCGGGGAGCTGTTTTTT,CASSLGGSGTGELFF
TRBV27,TRBD1,TRBJ1-6,.,TGTGCCAGCACTCCCAAGACAGGGGCCACTTCACCCCTCCACTTT,CASTPKTGATSPLHF
TRBV11-2,.,TRBJ2-5,.,TGTGCCAGCAGCTTGGTGGGAACGGGACGCTGGGACGAGACCCAGTACTTC,CASSLVGTGRWDETQYF
TRBV7-6,TRBD2,TRBJ2-2,.,TGTGCCAGCAGCGGAGCATATCCGGGACTAGGGACCGGGGAGCTGTTTTTT,CASSGAYPGLGTGELFF
TRBV18,TRBD2,TRBJ2-5,.,TGTGCCAGCTCACCACCGGATCTGCAGGGAGGGTGGGAGACCCAGTACTTC,CASSPPDLQGGWETQYF
TRBV18,TRBD1,TRBJ2-1,.,TGTGCCAGCTCACCCCAGTTTCCAGGGGGCCTCTACAATGAGCAGTTCTTC,CASSPQFPGGLYNEQFF
TRBV12-5,.,TRBJ1-1,.,TGTGCTAGTGGTTCTCTAACGGAGAAGGAAGCTTTCTTT,CASGSLTEKEAFF
TRBV6-1,.,TRBJ1-2,.,TGTGCCAGCAGTGAATACAGATCGAACTATGGCTACACCTTC,CASSEYRSNYGYTF
TRBV2,TRBD2,TRBJ2-1,.,TGTGCCAGCAGTTATGGACTAGCGGGGTACAATGAGCAGTTCTTC,CASSYGLAGYNEQFF
TRBV30,.,TRBJ1-3,once,TGTGCCTGGAGTCCTGGGGGGCCTGGAAACACCATATATTTT,CAWSPGGPGNTIYF
TRBV6-6,TRBD2,TRBJ2-2,.,TGTGCCAGCAGTTATCTTAGCGGGAGTAAGGCCGGGGAGCTGTTTTTT,CASSYLSGSKAGELFF
TRBV7-2,.,TRBJ2-3,.,TGTGCCAGCAGCTTAGTTGCGATCACAGATACGCAGTATTTT,CASSLVAITDTQYF
TRBV5-1,TRBD2,TRBJ2-7,.,TGCGCCAGCAGCTCTGAGTCGGGACTAAAGAAGTACGAGCAGTACTTC,CASSSESGLKKYEQYF
TRBV7-9,.,TRBJ1-5,.,TGTGCCAGCAGCTTAATGGGGAATCAGCCCCAGCATTTT,CASSLMGNQPQHF
TRBV27,TRBD2,TRBJ2-1,.,TGTGCCAGCAGCCAAACTAGCGGGTACAATGAGCAGTTCTTC,CASSQTSGYNEQFF
TRBV2,.,TRBJ2-1,.,TGTGCCAGCAGGGACCCGCCCTACAATGAGCAGTTCTTC,CASRDPPYNEQFF
TRBV18,.,TRBJ1-2,.,TGTGCCAGCTCACCGGCGGGATCTAACTATGGCTACACCTTC,CASSPAGSNYGYTF
TRBV10-3,.,TRBJ1-5,.,TGTGCCATCAGTGGGCAGCCCGATCAGCCCCAGCATTTT,CAISGQPDQPQHF
TRBV7-3,TRBD2,TRBJ2-5,.,TGTGCCAGCAGCTTAACCTCCACTAGCGGGGGGGCCTCTCGTGAGACCCAGTACTTC,CASSLTSTSGGASRETQYF
TRBV2,.,TRBJ2-5,.,TGTGCCAGTAAAGGGACTGCGCCTCAAGAGACCCAGTACTTC,CASKGTAPQETQYF
TRBV28,.,TRBJ2-7,.,TGTGCCAGCAGTTCGCTCTTGGGGTCTGCCGAGCAGTACTTC,CASSSLLGSAEQYF
TRBV6-5,TRBD2,TRBJ2-3,.,TGTGCCAGCAAGACCGGGACTAGCGGGAGGGCCGCATATTTT,CASKTGTSGRAAYF
TRBV7-9,.,TRBJ1-2,.,TGTGCCAGCAGCCCTCCAGGTAGGTGGAGACACGGGATGGGGGGCTACACCTTC,CASSPPGRWRHGMGGYTF
TRBV2,.,TRBJ2-7,.,TGTGCCAGCAGTGTTGAGGAGGGCATGTACGAGCAGTACTTC,CASSVEEGMYEQYF
TRBV5-1,.,TRBJ1-6,once,TGCGCCAGCAGCTTCGACAGGACTAATTCACCCCTCCACTTT,CASSFDRTNSPLHF
TRBV7-6,.,TRBJ1-1,.,TGTGCCAGCAGTCGCACAGGGATGACTGAAGCTTTCTTT,CASSRTGMTEAFF